Following are 23 T cell receptor beta chains from one sample sequenced in a study of T cells in women clearing cervical HPV infection. This table comes from immunoSEQ multiplex PCR, and its TCRdb copy is limited to in-frame clones, with some not included. The sample yields 20,000 to 25,000 clones, of which the top ten take up around 24%. Sequences were obtained from blood buffy coat. The receptors shown here come from a woman aged 18 to 75 with a cervical HPV16 infection that either progressed to CIN3+ or cleared (not recorded which).

As regards this clone: The DNA ends 3 residues before the CDR3 does, and the rest of the CDR3 is filled in from the germline J gene. The chain employs TRBV29-1 and TRBJ2-2, with 8 bases aligning to TRBD2. This CDR3 contains 13 residues. Germline CDR1 is SQVTM and CDR2 is ANQGSEA. The V segment lost 4 bases and the J segment 5 bases; nucleotides outside the gene matches: 3. CDR3 sequence reads: CSVVRGATGELFF. CDR3 DNA, as far as it was read: TGCAGCGTTGTGCGGGGGGCAACCGGGGAG.

According to its frequency, this clone is medium-sized. The missing CDR3 end, 3 residues past where the read stops, is filled in from the germline J gene. The chain links TRBV7-9 to TRBJ1-2, with D unresolved. Germline CDR1 is SEHNR and CDR2 is FQNEAQ (reference sequence). The CDR3 length is 12 residues. The ends were cut back, 7 bases at V and 5 bases at J, with 11 bases in the middle. CDR3 residues: CASNRVGYGYTF. The CDR3 DNA, read in part, is TGTGCCAGCAATCGAGTCGGGTATGGC. The full variable domain, with the rest looked up from reference TRBV7-9 and TRBJ1-2, is DTGVSQNPRHKITKRGQNVTFRCDPISEHNRLYWYRQTLGQGPEFLTYFQNEAQLEKSRLLSDRFSAERPKGSFSTLEIQRTEQGDSAMYLCASNRVGYGYTFGSGTRLTVV.

With respect to this clone: From the germline J gene comes the end of the CDR3, since the read stops 3 residues before it. The chain carries TRBV29-1 and TRBJ1-1; D might be TRBD1 (5 bases). The CDR3 has 12 residues. V was cut by 7 bases and J by 5 bases, with 14 bases left in between. Germline V gene data show CDR1 as SQVTM and CDR2 as ANQGSEA. The CDR3: CSAIQGMTEAFF. Incomplete CDR3 DNA: TGCAGCGCAATCCAGGGAATGACTGAA. The variable domain in full, with the rest retrieved from reference TRBV29-1 and TRBJ1-1, is SAVISQKPSRDICQRGTSLTIQCQVDSQVTMMFWYRQQPGQSLTLIATANQGSEATYESGFVIDKFPISRPNLTFSTLTVSNMSPEDSSIYLCSAIQGMTEAFFGQGTRLTVV.

In the case of this clone: The read terminates 3 residues before the CDR3 end, so the remaining end is supplied by the germline J gene. The chain combines TRBV19 with TRBJ2-5, with TRBD2 matching 9 bases. This CDR3 contains 21 residues. V shed 6 bases, J shed 2 bases, and the junction held 25 bases outside the gene matches. Germline assignment: CDR1 LNHDA and CDR2 SQIVND (reference sequence). The CDR3 bases that were read are TGTGCCAGTAGCACCCACAAACCACCCCTCGGGACTAGCCCCACACAAGAGACC. It encodes CASSTHKPPLGTSPTQET. In full, the CDR3 is CASSTHKPPLGTSPTQETQYF.

On this clone itself: The read ends 3 residues early relative to the CDR3; the germline J gene fills the gap. This chain links TRBV6-2 or TRBV6-3 with TRBJ1-1, with 7 bases aligning to TRBD1. CDR1 and CDR2 (germline): MNHEY, SVGEGT. This CDR3 spans 17 amino acids. V shed 0 bases and J 1 base; nucleotides not matched to a gene: 8. The part of the CDR3 DNA that was read is TGTGCCAGCAGTTACTCAAGACAGGGACTGACGAACACTGAA. Protein sequence: CASSYSRQGLTNTE. From start to end, the CDR3 is CASSYSRQGLTNTEAFF.

In regard to this clone: The read terminates 3 residues ahead of where the CDR3 ends, so the germline J gene completes it. The chain links TRBV7-9 to TRBJ1-2, with D perhaps matching TRBD1 (5 bases). The CDR3 spans 15 residues. Germline-derived CDR1 and CDR2 are SEHNR and FQNEAQ (reference sequence). This CDR3 reads CASSSSRGGVGDYTF. The DNA read from the CDR3 is TGTGCCAGCAGCTCAAGTAGGGGTGGGGTTGGTGAC. The full variable domain, in which reference TRBV7-9 and TRBJ1-2 provide the parts outside the CDR3, is DTGVSQNPRHKITKRGQNVTFRCDPISEHNRLYWYRQTLGQGPEFLTYFQNEAQLEKSRLLSDRFSAERPKGSFSTLEIQRTEQGDSAMYLCASSSSRGGVGDYTFGSGTRLTVV.

The chain's CDR3 is CASSFNYDYTF. The part of the CDR3 DNA that was read is TGTGCCAGCAGTTTTAACTACGAC. The chain joins TRBV6-2 or TRBV6-3 to TRBJ1-2; D unclear. From the germline J gene comes the end of the CDR3, since the read stops 3 residues before it. This CDR3 spans 11 amino acids. Germline V gene sequence: CDR1 MNHEY, CDR2 SVGEGT.

Comment on this clone: The read terminates 3 residues before the CDR3 end, so the remaining end is supplied by the germline J gene. The genes are TRBV6-1 and TRBJ2-7, with 7 bases fitting TRBD1. Germline lookup yields CDR1 MNHNS and CDR2 SASEGT. V shed 4 bases and J 2 bases; nucleotides not matched to a gene: 8. The CDR3 has 15 residues. CDR3 amino acids: CASSVLGDSPYEQYF. The CDR3 DNA, read in part, is TGTGCCAGCAGTGTGTTAGGGGACAGTCCCTACGAG.

On this clone: The CDR3 is cut off 3 residues early in the read; its end comes from the germline J gene. The rearrangement joins TRBV20-1 to TRBJ1-1; unclear D gene. Between the trimmed V and J ends, which lost 6 bases and 0 bases, there was a span of 14 bases. CDR1 and CDR2 (germline): DFQATT, SNEGSKA (reference sequence). This CDR3 region has 14 residues. The CDR3 loop reads CSAQPADMNTEAFF. The part of the CDR3 DNA that was read is TGCAGTGCGCAACCCGCAGACATGAACACTGAA.

Worth noting for this clone: The read stops 3 residues short of the end of the CDR3; the missing end is completed from the germline J gene. The chain has TRBV5-1 and TRBJ1-1; a possible D gene is TRBD1 (6 bases). This CDR3 has 14 residues. In germline, CDR1 is SGHRS, CDR2 YFSETQ. Trimming removed 4 bases from V and 2 bases from J, with 12 bases in between. The CDR3 reads CASSRQATNTEAFF. The sequenced CDR3 bases are TGCGCCAGCAGCCGACAGGCGACAAACACTGAA.

Incomplete CDR3 DNA: TGTGCCAGCAGCTTAGAACAGTCCTATGGC. Translated: CASSLEQSYG. In full, the CDR3 is CASSLEQSYGYTF. The rearrangement joins TRBV11-3 to TRBJ1-2; D remains unclear. With the read ending 3 residues before the CDR3 end, the germline J gene is used to fill in that end. The germline gives CDR1 SGHNT, CDR2 YENEEA. This CDR3 is 13 amino acids long. Trimming left V 0 bases short and J 4 bases short, with 6 bases between.

Of note for this clone: The observed sequence ends 3 residues before the CDR3 terminus, with the missing tail filled in from the germline J gene. The gene calls are TRBV20-1 and TRBJ2-3; maybe TRBD2 (6 bases). Per the germline V gene, CDR1 is DFQATT and CDR2 is SNEGSKA (reference sequence). CDR3 length equals 16 residues. V was clipped by 1 base and J by 0 bases, with 14 bases between them. The part of the CDR3 DNA that was read is TGCAGTGCTAGAGTAGGATTTGGGGGGAGCACAGATACG. Its protein product is CSARVGFGGSTDT. Given in full, the CDR3 is CSARVGFGGSTDTQYF.

As regards this clone: The read is 3 residues too short to cover the CDR3 end, so that end is filled in from the germline J gene. This chain uses TRBV6-4 with TRBJ2-3, with 13 positions matching TRBD2. V dropped 4 bases and J dropped 1; count of bases not matched to a gene: 2. The CDR3 totals 16 residues. The germline gives CDR1 MRHNA, CDR2 SNTAGT. CDR3 amino acids: CASSAGTSGGTDTQYF. The sequenced part of the CDR3 DNA is TGTGCCAGCAGTGCTGGGACTAGCGGGGGCACAGATACG.

With respect to this clone: The read ends 3 residues before the CDR3 terminus; that terminus is restored from the germline J gene. The rearrangement joins TRBV2 to TRBJ2-7, with 12 bases identical to TRBD2. The CDR3 contains 16 residues. V gave up 3 bases and J gave up 3 bases; unmatched junction bases: 6. Germline V gene data show CDR1 as SNHLY and CDR2 as FYNNEI. Incomplete CDR3 DNA: TGTGCCAGCAGTGAGCTAGCGGGAGGGCCTGTCTACGAG. Protein sequence: CASSELAGGPVYE. From start to end, the CDR3 is CASSELAGGPVYEQYF.

A remark on this clone: Read data end 3 residues before the CDR3 end; the end is taken from the germline J gene. The V and J genes are TRBV16 and TRBJ2-3, with 7 bases matching TRBD1. Germline CDR1 reads KGHSY; CDR2 reads FQNENV. V shed 2 bases, J shed 0 bases, and the junction held 2 bases outside the gene matches. The CDR3 totals 15 residues. CDR3 DNA, as far as it was read: TGTGCCAGCAGCCAAGGGACAGAAAGCACAGATACG. Protein sequence: CASSQGTESTDT. The entire CDR3 protein reads CASSQGTESTDTQYF.

On this clone itself: The read halts 3 residues ahead of the CDR3 end, with the missing end drawn from the germline J gene. The chain joins TRBV19 to TRBJ2-2; D is uncertain. CDR1 and CDR2 (germline): LNHDA, SQIVND (reference sequence). V shed 3 bases and J shed 1 base, with 9 bases lying between them. The CDR3 loop spans 15 amino acids. CDR3: CASSIARRNTGELFF. CDR3 bases read: TGTGCCAGTAGTATTGCGCGGAGGAACACCGGGGAG.

A note on this clone: The sequence runs out 3 residues before the end of the CDR3; the remainder is reconstructed from the germline J gene. The chain couples TRBV5-1 to TRBJ2-5; 16 bases map to TRBD2. CDR1 SGHRS and CDR2 YFSETQ come from the germline V gene. Unmatched junction bases numbered 4, after V lost 5 bases and J lost 0 bases. The CDR3 extends over 17 amino acids. The CDR3: CASSWGLAGGHQETQYF. CDR3 bases read: TGCGCCAGCAGTTGGGGACTAGCGGGGGGGCACCAAGAGACC.

In regard to this clone: The read halts 3 residues ahead of the CDR3 end, with the missing end drawn from the germline J gene. The chain is built from TRBV20-1 and TRBJ2-5; 14 bases align to TRBD2. The V gene end was trimmed by 5 bases and the J gene end by 4 bases; junction bases not matched to a gene: 6. CDR3 length equals 15 residues. CDR1 is DFQATT, CDR2 SNEGSKA, per germline (reference sequence). The DNA read from the CDR3 is TGCAGTGCTTTCGGGACTAGCGGGAGTCGAGAGACC. Protein product: CSAFGTSGSRET. The CDR3 reads in full as CSAFGTSGSRETQYF.

In the case of this clone: The CDR3 end falls 3 residues outside the read, so it is completed with the germline J gene. The V gene is TRBV6-1, the J gene TRBJ2-1; the match to TRBD2 covers 9 bases. CDR3 length: 16 residues. Germline V gives CDR1 MNHNS, CDR2 SASEGT. The V segment lost 3 bases and the J segment 7 bases; nucleotides outside the gene matches: 10. CDR3 DNA, as far as it was read: TGTGCCAGCAGTGATATAAGAAGCGGGAGGTTTAATGAG. This translates into CASSDIRSGRFNE. The full CDR3 reads CASSDIRSGRFNEQFF.

Details on this clone: The CDR3 end is not reached by the read, which stops 3 residues before it; the germline J gene fills it in. The J gene is TRBJ2-5, the V gene TRBV11-3, with unresolved D. Germline CDR1 and CDR2: SGHNT and YENEEA. The CDR3 spans 14 residues. V lost 3 bases, J lost 1 base, and 9 bases lay in between. CDR3 DNA (partial): TGTGCCAGCAGCTTCTATCTAGGCCAAGAGACC. It is translated as CASSFYLGQET. The whole CDR3 protein is CASSFYLGQETQYF.

As for this clone: The observed sequence ends 3 residues before the CDR3 terminus, with the missing tail filled in from the germline J gene. V gene TRBV30 combines with J gene TRBJ2-2; 8 nucleotides line up with TRBD2. Trimming cost V 4 bases and J 5 bases; bases outside gene matches: 6. Germline CDR1 GTSNPN, CDR2 SVGIG (reference sequence). This CDR3 has 14 amino acids. The CDR3 bases that were read are TGTGCCTGGAAAGCGGGAGTATGGACCGGGGAG. Encoded protein: CAWKAGVWTGE. The whole CDR3 sequence is CAWKAGVWTGELFF.

Notes on this clone: The read terminates 3 residues before the CDR3 end, so the remaining end is supplied by the germline J gene. The chain joins TRBV18 to TRBJ2-1, with 8 bases matching TRBD2. J lost 4 bases, V lost 3 bases, and 5 bases had no gene match. The CDR3 length is 15 residues. The germline gives CDR1 KGHSH, CDR2 LQKENI. The CDR3 bases that were read are TGTGCCAGCTCACCGGTTAGCGGGACATACAATGAG. It encodes CASSPVSGTYNE. The CDR3 as a whole reads CASSPVSGTYNEQFF.

Points on this clone: The read terminates 3 residues ahead of where the CDR3 ends, so the germline J gene completes it. The chain has TRBV19 and TRBJ2-1, with D unresolved. Trimming removed 3 bases at V and 5 bases at J, with 14 bases between. Germline lookup yields CDR1 LNHDA and CDR2 SQIVND (reference sequence). The CDR3 has 15 amino acids. CDR3 sequence reads: CASSIITRLDNEQFF. The part of the CDR3 DNA that was read is TGTGCCAGTAGTATTATTACAAGGCTCGACAATGAG.